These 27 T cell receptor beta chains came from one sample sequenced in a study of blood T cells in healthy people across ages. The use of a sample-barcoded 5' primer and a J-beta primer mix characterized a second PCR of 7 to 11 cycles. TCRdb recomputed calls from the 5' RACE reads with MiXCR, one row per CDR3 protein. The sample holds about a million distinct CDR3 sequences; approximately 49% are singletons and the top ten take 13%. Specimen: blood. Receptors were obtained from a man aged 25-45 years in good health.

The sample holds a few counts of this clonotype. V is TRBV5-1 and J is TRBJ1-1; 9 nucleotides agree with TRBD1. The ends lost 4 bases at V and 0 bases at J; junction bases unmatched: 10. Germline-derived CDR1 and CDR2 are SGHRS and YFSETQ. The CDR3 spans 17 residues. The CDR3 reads CASSLGTGTLMNTEAFF. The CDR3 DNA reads TGCGCCAGCAGCCTAGGGACAGGGACTCTCATGAACACTGAAGCTTTCTTT.

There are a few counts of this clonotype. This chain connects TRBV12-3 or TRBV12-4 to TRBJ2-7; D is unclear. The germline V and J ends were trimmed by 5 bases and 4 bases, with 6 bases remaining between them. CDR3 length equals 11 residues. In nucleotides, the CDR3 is TGTGCCAGCAGTATCCAGTACGAGCAGTACTTC. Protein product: CASSIQYEQYF.

The CDR3: CASRTPGATYEQYF. Here the CDR3 DNA reads TGTGCCAGCAGGACACCCGGGGCCACCTACGAGCAGTACTTC. The chain uses TRBV27 and TRBJ2-7, with D possibly being TRBD1 or TRBD2 (5 bases each). V lost 6 bases and J 2 bases, leaving 14 bases between the germline ends. The CDR3 is 14 amino acids. CDR1 is MNHEY, CDR2 SMNVEV, per germline (reference sequence).

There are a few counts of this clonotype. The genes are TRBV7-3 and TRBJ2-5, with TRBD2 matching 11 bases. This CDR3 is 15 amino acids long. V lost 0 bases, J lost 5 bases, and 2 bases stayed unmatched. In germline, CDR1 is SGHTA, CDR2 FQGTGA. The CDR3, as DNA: TGTGCCAGCAGCTTAACGGGACTAGCGGAGGAGACCCAGTACTTC. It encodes CASSLTGLAEETQYF.

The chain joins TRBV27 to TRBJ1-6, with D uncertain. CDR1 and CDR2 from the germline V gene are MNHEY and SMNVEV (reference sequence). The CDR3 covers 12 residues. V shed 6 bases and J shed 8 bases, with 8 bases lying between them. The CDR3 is CASSGLDSPLHF. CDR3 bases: TGTGCCAGCAGCGGATTAGATTCACCCCTCCACTTT.

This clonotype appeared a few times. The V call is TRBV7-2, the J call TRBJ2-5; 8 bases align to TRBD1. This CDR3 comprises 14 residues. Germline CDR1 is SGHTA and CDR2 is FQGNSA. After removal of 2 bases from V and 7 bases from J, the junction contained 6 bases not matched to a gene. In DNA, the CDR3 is TGTGCCAGCAGCTTATTTCGGACAGGGTGGACCCAGTACTTC. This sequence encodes CASSLFRTGWTQYF.

Here the CDR3 DNA reads TGTGCCAGCAGCTTATCCGGGACTAGCGGGGGGAGTGAGCAGTTCTTC. This translates into CASSLSGTSGGSEQFF. This rearrangement joins TRBV7-3 to TRBJ2-1; 15 bases are shared with TRBD2. After removal of 2 bases from V and 9 bases from J, the junction contained 5 bases not matched to a gene. Germline-derived CDR1 and CDR2 are SGHTA and FQGTGA. CDR3 size: 16 residues.

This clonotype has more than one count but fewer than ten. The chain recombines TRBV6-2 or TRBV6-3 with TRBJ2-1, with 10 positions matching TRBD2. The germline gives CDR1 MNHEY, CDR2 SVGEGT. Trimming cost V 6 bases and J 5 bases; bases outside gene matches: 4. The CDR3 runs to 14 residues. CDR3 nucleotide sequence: TGTGCCAGCAGAAGGAGCGGGGGGGACAATGAGCAGTTCTTC. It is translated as CASRRSGGDNEQFF.

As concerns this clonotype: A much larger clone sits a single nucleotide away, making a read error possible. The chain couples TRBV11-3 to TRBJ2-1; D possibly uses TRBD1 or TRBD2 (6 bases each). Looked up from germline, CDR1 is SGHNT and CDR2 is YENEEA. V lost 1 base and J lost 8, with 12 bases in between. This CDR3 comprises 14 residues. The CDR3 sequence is CASSLGGASYEQFF. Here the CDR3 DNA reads TGTGCCAGCAGCTTAGGGGGGGCCTCGTATGAGCAGTTCTTC.

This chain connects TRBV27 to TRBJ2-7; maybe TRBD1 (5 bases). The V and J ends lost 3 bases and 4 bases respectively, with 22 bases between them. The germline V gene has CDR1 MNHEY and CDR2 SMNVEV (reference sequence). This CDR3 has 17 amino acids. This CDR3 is CASSFTPVRGSTYEQYF. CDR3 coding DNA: TGTGCCAGCAGTTTTACGCCTGTAAGGGGTTCGACGTACGAGCAGTACTTC.

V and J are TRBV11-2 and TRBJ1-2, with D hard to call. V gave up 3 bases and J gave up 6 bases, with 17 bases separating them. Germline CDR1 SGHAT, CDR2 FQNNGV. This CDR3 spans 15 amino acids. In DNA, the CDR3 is TGTGCCAGCAGCTTTCAGTCCACGGTAGTTGATGGCTACACCTTC. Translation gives CASSFQSTVVDGYTF. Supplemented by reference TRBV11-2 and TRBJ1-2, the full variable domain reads EAGVAQSPRYKIIEKRQSVAFWCNPISGHATLYWYQQILGQGPKLLIQFQNNGVVDDSQLPKDRFSAERLKGVDSTLKIQPAKLEDSAVYLCASSFQSTVVDGYTFGSGTRLTVV.

The CDR3 region is CSATGTDRGTDTQYF. CDR3 nucleotides: TGCAGTGCTACGGGTACGGACAGGGGCACAGATACGCAGTATTTT. The chain recombines TRBV20-1 with TRBJ2-3; TRBD1 matches 8 bases. V gave up 4 bases and J gave up 1 base; unmatched junction bases: 7. This CDR3 spans 15 amino acids. The V gene's germline CDR1 is DFQATT and CDR2 SNEGSKA (reference sequence).

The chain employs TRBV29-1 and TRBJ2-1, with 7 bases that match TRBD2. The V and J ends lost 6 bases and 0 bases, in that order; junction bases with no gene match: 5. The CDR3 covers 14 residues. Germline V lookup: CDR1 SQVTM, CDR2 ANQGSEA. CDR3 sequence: CSVGGASSYNEQFF. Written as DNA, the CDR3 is TGCAGCGTGGGAGGGGCTAGCTCCTACAATGAGCAGTTCTTC.

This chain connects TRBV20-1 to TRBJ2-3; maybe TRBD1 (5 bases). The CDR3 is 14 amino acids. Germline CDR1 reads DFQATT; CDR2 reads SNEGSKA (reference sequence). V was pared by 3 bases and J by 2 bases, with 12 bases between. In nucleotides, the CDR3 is TGCAGTGCTAGCTCAGGGCGCCTCACAGATACGCAGTATTTT. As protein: CSASSGRLTDTQYF.

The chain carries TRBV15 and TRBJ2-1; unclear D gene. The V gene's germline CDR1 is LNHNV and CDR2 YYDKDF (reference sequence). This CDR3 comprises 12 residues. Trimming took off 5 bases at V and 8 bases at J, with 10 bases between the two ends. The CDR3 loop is CATSEVGHEQFF. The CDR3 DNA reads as TGTGCCACCAGCGAAGTTGGCCATGAGCAGTTCTTC.

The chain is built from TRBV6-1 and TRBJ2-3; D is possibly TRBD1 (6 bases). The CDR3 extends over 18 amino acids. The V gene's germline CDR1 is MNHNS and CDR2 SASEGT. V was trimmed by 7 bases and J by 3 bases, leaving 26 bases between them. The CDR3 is CASISGSGGGFRTDTQYF. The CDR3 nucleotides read TGTGCCAGCATATCGGGATCTGGGGGCGGGTTTCGGACAGATACGCAGTATTTT.

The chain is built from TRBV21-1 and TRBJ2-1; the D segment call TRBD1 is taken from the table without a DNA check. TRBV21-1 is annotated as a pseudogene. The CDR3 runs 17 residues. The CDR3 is CASSKAGQQPPDNEQFF. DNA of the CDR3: TGTGCCAGCAGCAAAGCGGGACAGCAGCCCCCGGACAATGAGCAGTTCTTC.

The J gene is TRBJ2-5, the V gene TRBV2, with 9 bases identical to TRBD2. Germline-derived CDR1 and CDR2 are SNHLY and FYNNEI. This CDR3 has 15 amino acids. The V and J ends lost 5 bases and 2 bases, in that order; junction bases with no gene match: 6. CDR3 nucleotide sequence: TGTGCCAGCAGTAGAGCGGGGGGAATTCAAGAGACCCAGTACTTC. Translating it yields CASSRAGGIQETQYF.

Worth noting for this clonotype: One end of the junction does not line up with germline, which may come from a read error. The DNA of the CDR3 is TGCGCCAGCAGCCAACTTATTAGCGGGGGGGGCTACAATGAGCAGTACTTC. Translating it yields CASSQLISGGGYNEQYF. The chain links TRBV3-1 to TRBJ2-1; TRBD2 matches at 11 bases. The better agreement between TRBJ2-7 and the DNA end casts doubt on the J call. Germline CDR1 and CDR2: LGHDT and YNNKEL (reference sequence). The CDR3 totals 17 residues.

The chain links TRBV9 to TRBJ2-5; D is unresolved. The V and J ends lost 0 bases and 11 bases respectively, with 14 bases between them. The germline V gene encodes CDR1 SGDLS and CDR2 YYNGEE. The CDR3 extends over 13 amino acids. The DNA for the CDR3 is TGTGCCAGCAGCGTAGGCAGTCTCAATGAGCAGTACTTC. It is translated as CASSVGSLNEQYF.

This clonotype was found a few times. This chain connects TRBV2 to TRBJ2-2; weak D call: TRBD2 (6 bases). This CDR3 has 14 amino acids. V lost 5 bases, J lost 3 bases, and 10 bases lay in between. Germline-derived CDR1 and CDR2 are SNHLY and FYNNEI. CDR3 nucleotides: TGTGCCAGCAGTCCCAGGGAGGACACCGGGGAGCTGTTTTTT. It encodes CASSPREDTGELFF.

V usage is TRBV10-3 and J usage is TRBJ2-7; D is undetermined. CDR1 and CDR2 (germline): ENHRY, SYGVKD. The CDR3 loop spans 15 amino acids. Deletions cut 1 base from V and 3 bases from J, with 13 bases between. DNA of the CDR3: TGTGCCATCAGTGAGTACGCTGGCACCGACTACGAGCAGTACTTC. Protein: CAISEYAGTDYEQYF.

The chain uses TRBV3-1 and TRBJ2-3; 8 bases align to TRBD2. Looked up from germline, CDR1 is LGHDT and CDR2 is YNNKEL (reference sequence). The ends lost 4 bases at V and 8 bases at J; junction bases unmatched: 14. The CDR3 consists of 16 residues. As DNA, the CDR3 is TGTGCCAGCAGCCGACGCCCCAGCGGGGGCCCGGGTACGCAGTATTTT. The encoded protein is CASSRRPSGGPGTQYF.

The CDR3 sequence: CASSLNDEQYF. The CDR3 bases are TGTGCCAGCAGCCTTAACGACGAGCAGTACTTC. The chain joins TRBV5-6 to TRBJ2-5; D unresolved. The DNA end is a closer match to TRBJ2-7, so the J assignment may be wrong. Germline V gene lookup returns CDR1 SGHDT and CDR2 YYEEEE. The CDR3 contains 11 residues.

CDR3 bases: TGTGCCAGCAGCCTGGACAGGACTAGCACAGATACGCAGTATTTT. Its translation is CASSLDRTSTDTQYF. This chain connects TRBV7-2 to TRBJ2-3, with 7 bases fitting TRBD1. The germline CDR1 and CDR2 sequences are SGHTA and FQGNSA. The CDR3 length is 15 residues. V was clipped by 5 bases and J by 0 bases; unmatched bases: 5.

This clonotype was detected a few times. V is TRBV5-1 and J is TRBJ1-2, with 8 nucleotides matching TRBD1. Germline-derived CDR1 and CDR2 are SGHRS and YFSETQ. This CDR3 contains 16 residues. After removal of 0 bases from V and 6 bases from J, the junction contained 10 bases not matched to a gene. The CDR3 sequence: CASSLAIAQGADGYTF. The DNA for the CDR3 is TGCGCCAGCAGCTTGGCGATCGCTCAGGGGGCGGATGGCTACACCTTC.

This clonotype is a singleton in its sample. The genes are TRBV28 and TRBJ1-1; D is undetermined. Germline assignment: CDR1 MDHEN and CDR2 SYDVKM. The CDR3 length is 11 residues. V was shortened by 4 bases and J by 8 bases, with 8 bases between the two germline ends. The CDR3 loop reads CASSSGREAFF. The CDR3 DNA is TGTGCCAGCAGTTCCGGGCGAGAAGCTTTCTTT.